The source of this T cell receptor beta chain is a study of blood T cell repertoires in COVID-19. Across the whole study: Spain, Italy and the United States supplied samples that represented acute and convalescent COVID-19. PBMCs, B-cell-depleted T cells, or T cells provided the cDNA or gDNA that made up the material.

This clone has a handful of counts. Per the authors' pipeline: Estimation of nucleated cell counts was performed using reference gene primer amplification. Using immunoSEQ multiplex PCR, the repertoire was profiled, and TCRdb retains in-frame clones only, with some absent. Clone size and V and J calls were adopted from that table, with D and trimming inferred from the DNA. The sample includes about 220,000 clones, approximately 82% of them seen just once. With V trimmed by 6 bases and J by 5 bases, 9 bases remained unmatched. CDR1 is MNHNY, CDR2 SVGAGI, per germline (reference sequence). This CDR3 is 16 amino acids long.

This receptor was identified in an elderly woman with acute or convalescent COVID-19. The chain combines TRBV6-6 with TRBJ2-2; the match to TRBD2 covers 10 bases. The sample consisted of peripheral blood. CDR3 residues: CASSLGLAEVTGELFF. The DNA of the CDR3 is TGTGCCAGCAGCCTCGGACTAGCGGAGGTTACCGGGGAGCTGTTTTTT.